This T cell receptor beta chain was obtained from a study of T-cell memory formation after mild COVID-19. CDR3 length: 14 amino acids. CDR1 is SGHTA, CDR2 FQGNSA, per germline. Trimming shortened V by 5 bases and J by 5 bases, and 15 bases separated the two germline ends. TCRdb fed the 5' RACE reads into MiXCR, producing one record per CDR3 protein. The profile shows 150,000 to 200,000 distinct CDR3 sequences, 13% to 15% of them singletons. The rearrangement uses TRBV7-2 and TRBJ2-5; D unclear. The material sequenced was PBMCs or a T cell subset sorted from them (not recorded which). The clonotype was recovered from an adult woman who had mild COVID-19 (a few samples of this study predate the infection). Cell type and time point are not known. CDR3 amino acids: CASSPPTDLETQYF. The DNA of the CDR3 is TGTGCCAGCAGCCCCCCGACCGATCTGGAGACCCAGTACTTC.